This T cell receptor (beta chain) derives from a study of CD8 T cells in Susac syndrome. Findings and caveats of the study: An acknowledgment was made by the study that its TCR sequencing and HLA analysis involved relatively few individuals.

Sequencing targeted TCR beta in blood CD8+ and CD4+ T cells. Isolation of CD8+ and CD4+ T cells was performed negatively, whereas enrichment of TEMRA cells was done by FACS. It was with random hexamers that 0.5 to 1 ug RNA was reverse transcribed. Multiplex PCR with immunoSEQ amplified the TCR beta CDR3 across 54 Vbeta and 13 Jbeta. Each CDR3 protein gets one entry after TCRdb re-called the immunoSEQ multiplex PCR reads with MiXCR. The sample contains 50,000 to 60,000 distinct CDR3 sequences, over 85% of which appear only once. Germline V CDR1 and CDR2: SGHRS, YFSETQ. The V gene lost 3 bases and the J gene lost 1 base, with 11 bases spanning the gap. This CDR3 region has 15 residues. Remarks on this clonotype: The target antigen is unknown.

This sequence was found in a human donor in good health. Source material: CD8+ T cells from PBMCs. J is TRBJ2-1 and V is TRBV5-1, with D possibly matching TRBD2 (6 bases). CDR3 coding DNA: TGCGCCAGCAGCTGGGGGGACCCGTCCTACAATGAGCAGTTCTTC. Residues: CASSWGDPSYNEQFF. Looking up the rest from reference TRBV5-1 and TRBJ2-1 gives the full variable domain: KAGVTQTPRYLIKTRGQQVTLSCSPISGHRSVSWYQQTPGQGLQFLFEYFSETQRNKGNFPGRFSGRQFSNSRSEMNVSTLELGDSALYLCASSWGDPSYNEQFFGPGTRLTVL.